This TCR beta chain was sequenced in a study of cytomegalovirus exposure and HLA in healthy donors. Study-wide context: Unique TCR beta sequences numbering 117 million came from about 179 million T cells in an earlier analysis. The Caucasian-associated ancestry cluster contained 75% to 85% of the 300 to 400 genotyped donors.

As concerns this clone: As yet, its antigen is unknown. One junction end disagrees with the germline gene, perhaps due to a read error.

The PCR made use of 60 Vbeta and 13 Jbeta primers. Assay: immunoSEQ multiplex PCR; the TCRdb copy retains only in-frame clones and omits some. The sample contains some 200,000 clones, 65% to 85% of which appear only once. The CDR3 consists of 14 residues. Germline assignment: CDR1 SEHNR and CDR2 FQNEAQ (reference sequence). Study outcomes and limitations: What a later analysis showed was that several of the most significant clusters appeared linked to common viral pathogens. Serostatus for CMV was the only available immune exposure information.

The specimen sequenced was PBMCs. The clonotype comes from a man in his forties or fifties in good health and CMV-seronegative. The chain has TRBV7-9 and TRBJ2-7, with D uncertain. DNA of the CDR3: TGTTCCAGCAGCTTAGAGACATCCCGTTACGAGCAGTACTTC. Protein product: CSSSLETSRYEQYF.